Sequencing of this TCR beta chain was carried out in a study of shared clonotypes between healthy human individuals. Study-level points and caveats: Naive subsets generally had larger estimated richness than memory subsets.

A note on this clone: The antigen is not known.

Sorted subsets were amplified in replicate PCRs using approximately 200 ng DNA, around 30,000 T cell genomes. Per the original data handling: Junction-only immunoSEQ data arrived without quality scores, meaning filtering differed. Some clones are missing from TCRdb's copy, which holds only in-frame ones; the method was immunoSEQ multiplex PCR. Clone size and the V and J calls come from that table; the DNA yielded D and trimming. There are some 1.5 million clones in the sample; 95% to 97% occur only once, and approximately 1% lies in the top ten. Trimming shortened V by 3 bases and J by 3 bases, and 8 bases separated the two germline ends. The germline gives CDR1 KGHSH, CDR2 LQKENI. The CDR3 consists of 13 residues.

This TCR was sampled from a man between 25 and 39 years old in good health. The gene calls are TRBV18 and TRBJ2-5; a possible D gene is TRBD1 (5 bases). Sequences were obtained from naive CD4+ T cells sorted from blood. Regarding subset: CD45RA+ positively selected. CDR3 bases: TGTGCCAGCTCACCGCAGGGAAAAGAGACCCAGTACTTC. Protein sequence: CASSPQGKETQYF.